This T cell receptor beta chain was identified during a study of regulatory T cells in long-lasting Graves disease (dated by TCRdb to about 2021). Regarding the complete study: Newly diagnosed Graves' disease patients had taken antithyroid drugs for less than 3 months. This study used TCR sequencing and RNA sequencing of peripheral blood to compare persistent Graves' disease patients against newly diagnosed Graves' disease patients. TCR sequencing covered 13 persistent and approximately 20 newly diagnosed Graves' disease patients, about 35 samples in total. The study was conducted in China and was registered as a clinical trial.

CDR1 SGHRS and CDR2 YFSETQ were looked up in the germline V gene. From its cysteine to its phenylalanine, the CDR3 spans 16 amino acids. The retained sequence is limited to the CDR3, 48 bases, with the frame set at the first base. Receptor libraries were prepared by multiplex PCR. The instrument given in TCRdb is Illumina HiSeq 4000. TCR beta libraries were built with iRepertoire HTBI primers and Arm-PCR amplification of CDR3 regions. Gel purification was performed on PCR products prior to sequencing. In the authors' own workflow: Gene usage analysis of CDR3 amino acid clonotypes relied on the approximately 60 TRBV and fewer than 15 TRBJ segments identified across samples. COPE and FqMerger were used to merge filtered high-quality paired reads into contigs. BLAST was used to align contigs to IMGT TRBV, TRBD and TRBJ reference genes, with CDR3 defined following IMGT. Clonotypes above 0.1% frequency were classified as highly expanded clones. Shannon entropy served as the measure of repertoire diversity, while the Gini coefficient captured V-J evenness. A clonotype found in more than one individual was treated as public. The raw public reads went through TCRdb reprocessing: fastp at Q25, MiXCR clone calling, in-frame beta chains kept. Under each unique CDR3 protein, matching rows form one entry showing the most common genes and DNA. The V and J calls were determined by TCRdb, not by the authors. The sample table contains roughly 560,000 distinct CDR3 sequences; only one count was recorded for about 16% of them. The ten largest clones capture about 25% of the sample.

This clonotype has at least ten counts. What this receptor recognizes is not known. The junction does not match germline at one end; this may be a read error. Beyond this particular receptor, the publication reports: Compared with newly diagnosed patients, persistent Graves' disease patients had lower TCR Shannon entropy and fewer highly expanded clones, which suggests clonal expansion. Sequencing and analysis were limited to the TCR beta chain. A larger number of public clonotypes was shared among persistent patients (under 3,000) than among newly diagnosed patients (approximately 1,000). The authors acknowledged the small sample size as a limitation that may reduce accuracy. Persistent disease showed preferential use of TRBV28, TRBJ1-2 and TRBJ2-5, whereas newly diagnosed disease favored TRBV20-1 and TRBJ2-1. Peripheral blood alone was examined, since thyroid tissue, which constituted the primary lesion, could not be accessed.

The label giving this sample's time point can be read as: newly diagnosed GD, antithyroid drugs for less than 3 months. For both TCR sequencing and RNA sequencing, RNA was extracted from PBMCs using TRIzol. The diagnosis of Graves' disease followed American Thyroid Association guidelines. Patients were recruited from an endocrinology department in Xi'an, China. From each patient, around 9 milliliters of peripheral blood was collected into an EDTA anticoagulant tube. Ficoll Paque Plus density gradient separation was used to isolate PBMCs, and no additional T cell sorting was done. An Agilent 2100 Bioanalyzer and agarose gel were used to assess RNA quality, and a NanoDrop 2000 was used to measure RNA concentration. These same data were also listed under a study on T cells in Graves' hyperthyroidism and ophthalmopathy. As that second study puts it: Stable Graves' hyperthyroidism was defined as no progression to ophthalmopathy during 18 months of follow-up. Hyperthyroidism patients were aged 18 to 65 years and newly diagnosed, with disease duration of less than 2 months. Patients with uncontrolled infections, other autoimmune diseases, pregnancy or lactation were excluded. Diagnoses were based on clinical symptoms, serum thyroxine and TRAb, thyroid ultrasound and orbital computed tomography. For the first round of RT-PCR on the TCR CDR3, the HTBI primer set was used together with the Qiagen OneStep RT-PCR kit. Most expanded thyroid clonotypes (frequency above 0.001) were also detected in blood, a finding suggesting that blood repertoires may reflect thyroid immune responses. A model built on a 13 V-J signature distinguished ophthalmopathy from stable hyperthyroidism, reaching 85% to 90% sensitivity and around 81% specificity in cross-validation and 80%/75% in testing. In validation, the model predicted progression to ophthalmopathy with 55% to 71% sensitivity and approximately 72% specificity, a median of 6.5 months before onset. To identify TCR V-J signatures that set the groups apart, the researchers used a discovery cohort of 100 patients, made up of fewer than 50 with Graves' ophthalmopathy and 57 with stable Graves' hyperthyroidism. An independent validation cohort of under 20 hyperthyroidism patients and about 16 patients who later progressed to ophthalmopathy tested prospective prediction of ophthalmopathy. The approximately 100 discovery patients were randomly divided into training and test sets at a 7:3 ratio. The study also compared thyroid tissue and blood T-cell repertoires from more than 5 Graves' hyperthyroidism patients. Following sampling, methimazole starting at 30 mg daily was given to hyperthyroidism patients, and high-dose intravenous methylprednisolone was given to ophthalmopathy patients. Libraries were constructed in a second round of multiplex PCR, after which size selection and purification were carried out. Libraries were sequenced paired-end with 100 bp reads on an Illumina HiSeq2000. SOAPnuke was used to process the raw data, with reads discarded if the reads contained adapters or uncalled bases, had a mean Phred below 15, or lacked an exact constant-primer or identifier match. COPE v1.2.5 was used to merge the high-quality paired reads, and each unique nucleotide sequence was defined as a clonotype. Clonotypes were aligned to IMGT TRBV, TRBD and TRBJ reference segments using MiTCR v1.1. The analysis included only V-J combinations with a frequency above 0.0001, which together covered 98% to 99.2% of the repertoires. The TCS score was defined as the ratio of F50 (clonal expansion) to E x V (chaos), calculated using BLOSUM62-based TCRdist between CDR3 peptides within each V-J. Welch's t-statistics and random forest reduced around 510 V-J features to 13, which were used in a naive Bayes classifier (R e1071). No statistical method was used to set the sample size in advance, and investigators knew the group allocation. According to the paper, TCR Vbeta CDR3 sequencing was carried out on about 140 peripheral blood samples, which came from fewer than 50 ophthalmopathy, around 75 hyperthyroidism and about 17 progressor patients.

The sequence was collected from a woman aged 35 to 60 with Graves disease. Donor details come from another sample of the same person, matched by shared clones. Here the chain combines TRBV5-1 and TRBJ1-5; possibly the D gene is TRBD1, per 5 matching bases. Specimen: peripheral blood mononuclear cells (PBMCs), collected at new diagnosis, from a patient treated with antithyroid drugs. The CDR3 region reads CASSLGPGSLNQPQHF. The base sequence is TGTGCCAGCAGCTTGGGGCCAGGGAGTCTCAATCAGCCCCAGCATTTT.